These T cell receptor beta chains were read from a single sample in a study of blood T cell repertoires in COVID-19. The assay was immunoSEQ multiplex PCR, and TCRdb's table has in-frame clones only and misses some. The repertoire consists of roughly 150,000 clones, with 89% occurring once and the leading ten covering approximately 3%. The sequenced sample was peripheral blood. The receptors were gathered from a man in his sixties with acute or convalescent COVID-19. Both conserved end residues are part of each CDR3. The order of the fields is D gene, CDR3 length, V gene, J gene, CDR3 protein, CDR3 DNA. A D gene is named only where the DNA matches it firmly.

D: -; length: 15; V: TRBV6-6; J: TRBJ2-3; CDR3: CASSRQGKDTDTQYF; DNA: TGTGCCAGCAGTCGCCAGGGGAAGGACACAGATACGCAGTATTTT
D: -; length: 14; V: TRBV5-4; J: TRBJ2-4; CDR3: CASSPHGEQNIQYF; DNA: TGTGCCAGCAGCCCTCACGGGGAGCAAAACATTCAGTACTTC
D: -; length: 18; V: TRBV27; J: TRBJ1-6; CDR3: CASTRALDTSSYNSPLHF; DNA: TGTGCCAGCACAAGAGCGTTGGACACAAGCTCCTATAATTCACCCCTCCACTTT
D: TRBD1; length: 13; V: TRBV5-6; J: TRBJ2-1; CDR3: CASSRDRGNEQFF; DNA: TGTGCCAGCAGCCGGGACAGGGGGAATGAGCAGTTCTTC
D: -; length: 14; V: TRBV5-4; J: TRBJ1-1; CDR3: CASSLGRGQTEAFF; DNA: TGTGCCAGCAGCTTGGGGCGGGGGCAGACTGAAGCTTTCTTT
D: -; length: 15; V: TRBV6-4; J: TRBJ2-3; CDR3: CASSSGVTSTDTQYF; DNA: TGTGCCAGCAGTTCGGGGGTAACTAGCACAGATACGCAGTATTTT
D: TRBD1; length: 14; V: TRBV19; J: TRBJ2-2; CDR3: CASNNRGRAGELFF; DNA: TGTGCCAGTAATAACAGGGGGCGCGCCGGGGAGCTGTTTTTT
D: TRBD1; length: 15; V: TRBV11-2; J: TRBJ2-3; CDR3: CASSSTGVRSDTQYF; DNA: TGTGCCAGCAGCAGCACAGGGGTTAGATCAGATACGCAGTATTTT
D: TRBD1; length: 14; V: TRBV10-2; J: TRBJ1-6; CDR3: CASSDDRVNSPLHF; DNA: TGCGCCAGCAGTGACGACAGGGTTAATTCACCCCTCCACTTT
D: -; length: 15; V: TRBV7-9; J: TRBJ1-6; CDR3: CASSLGSSYNSPLHF; DNA: TGTGCCAGCAGCTTAGGGAGCTCCTATAATTCACCCCTCCACTTT
D: -; length: 12; V: TRBV5-4; J: TRBJ1-2; CDR3: CASSSGEYGYTF; DNA: TGTGCCAGCAGCTCAGGGGAGTATGGCTACACCTTC
D: TRBD1; length: 16; V: TRBV5-6; J: TRBJ1-5; CDR3: CASSRTGNEENQPQHF; DNA: TGTGCCAGCAGCCGGACAGGGAACGAAGAGAATCAGCCCCAGCATTTT
D: TRBD2; length: 15; V: TRBV7-9; J: TRBJ2-5; CDR3: CASRVERGLQETQYF; DNA: TGTGCCTCCCGCGTCGAGCGGGGGCTCCAAGAGACCCAGTACTTC